This is a list of T cell receptor beta chains from one sample in a study of vaccination and CD4 T cells after COVID-19. Antigens of these TCRs are unknown. TCRdb itself ran the PCR reads through MiXCR, one entry per CDR3 protein. The sample includes around 9,000 distinct CDR3 sequences, 55% to 65% of them seen just once. What was sequenced was CD4+ T cells from blood, cultured in vitro. These receptors all stem from a human donor who had recovered from COVID-19. The CDR3 runs from the conserved cysteine through the conserved F or W. The D gene is left open where the match is weak. Expanded clones get a size class; other rows say once, few or many, or leave the size out.

D gene: TRBD1; clone size: few; V gene: TRBV6-4; J gene: TRBJ1-2; CDR3 DNA: TGTGCCAGCAGTCCGGACAGGGGGCGAGGTGGCTACACCTTC; CDR3 protein: CASSPDRGRGGYTF
D gene: -; clone size: -; V gene: TRBV15; J gene: TRBJ1-5; CDR3 DNA: TGTGCCACCAGCAGAGATCCTCATAGCAATCAGCCCCAGCATTTT; CDR3 protein: CATSRDPHSNQPQHF
D gene: -; clone size: -; V gene: TRBV10-1; J gene: TRBJ1-2; CDR3 DNA: TGCGCCAGCAAAGGGGTAGAGATCTATGGCTACACCTTC; CDR3 protein: CASKGVEIYGYTF
D gene: -; clone size: few; V gene: TRBV5-1; J gene: TRBJ2-7; CDR3 DNA: TGCGCCAGCAGCATGGGACACGGAACCTACGAGCAGTACTTC; CDR3 protein: CASSMGHGTYEQYF
D gene: TRBD1; clone size: -; V gene: TRBV5-1; J gene: TRBJ1-2; CDR3 DNA: TGCGCCAGCAGCGGAACCGGGACAGGGGAAGGCTACACCTTC; CDR3 protein: CASSGTGTGEGYTF
D gene: TRBD2; clone size: -; V gene: TRBV24-1; J gene: TRBJ2-7; CDR3 DNA: TGTGCCACCGGGGGGGAGGGCCTAGGGGAGCAGTACTTC; CDR3 protein: CATGGEGLGEQYF
D gene: TRBD2; clone size: once; V gene: TRBV20-1; J gene: TRBJ2-3; CDR3 DNA: TGCAGTGCTAGTCAGAAGCGGCTAGCGGGAAACACAGATACGCAGTATTTT; CDR3 protein: CSASQKRLAGNTDTQYF
D gene: -; clone size: -; V gene: TRBV30; J gene: TRBJ2-7; CDR3 DNA: TGTGCCTGGAGTCAGGACTACGAGCAGTACTTC; CDR3 protein: CAWSQDYEQYF
D gene: -; clone size: -; V gene: TRBV6-5; J gene: TRBJ2-2; CDR3 DNA: TGTGCCAGCAGTTTACTTGGGGACCCCCGGAACGGGGAGCTGTTTTTT; CDR3 protein: CASSLLGDPRNGELFF
D gene: -; clone size: few; V gene: TRBV6-1; J gene: TRBJ2-5; CDR3 DNA: TGTGCCAGCAGTAAAGTGACAGGAGAAGAGACCCAGTACTTC; CDR3 protein: CASSKVTGEETQYF
D gene: -; clone size: -; V gene: TRBV7-2; J gene: TRBJ1-2; CDR3 DNA: TGTGCCAGCAGCTTAGAAGTTCCAGGGCATGGCTACACCTTC; CDR3 protein: CASSLEVPGHGYTF
D gene: TRBD1; clone size: -; V gene: TRBV6-1; J gene: TRBJ1-2; CDR3 DNA: TGTGCCAGCAGCCTCGGACAGGGGGCGTCTGGCTACACCTTC; CDR3 protein: CASSLGQGASGYTF
D gene: TRBD1; clone size: -; V gene: TRBV24-1; J gene: TRBJ1-2; CDR3 DNA: TGTGCCACCAGTGCTCCCGGGACAGGGGTTGGCGGCTACACCTTC; CDR3 protein: CATSAPGTGVGGYTF
D gene: -; clone size: few; V gene: TRBV20-1; J gene: TRBJ1-5; CDR3 DNA: TGCAGTGCTAGGGAGGGGACCAATCAGCCCCAGCATTTT; CDR3 protein: CSAREGTNQPQHF
D gene: -; clone size: -; V gene: TRBV18; J gene: TRBJ1-2; CDR3 DNA: TGTGCCAGCTCACCACCCTCGGGACCTAACTATGGCTACACCTTC; CDR3 protein: CASSPPSGPNYGYTF
D gene: TRBD1; clone size: -; V gene: TRBV28; J gene: TRBJ2-3; CDR3 DNA: TGTGCCAGCAGACCAGGGGGAAGCACAGATACGCAGTATTTT; CDR3 protein: CASRPGGSTDTQYF
D gene: TRBD2; clone size: -; V gene: TRBV20-1; J gene: TRBJ2-1; CDR3 DNA: TGCAGTGCTAGAACCAAGCGGGAGAGGGGTTACAATGAGCAGTTCTTC; CDR3 protein: CSARTKRERGYNEQFF